This TCR beta chain is from a study of shared clonotypes between healthy human individuals. This clone was found many times. Repertoires were generated with immunoSEQ multiplex PCR, while TCRdb's copy carries only in-frame clones and drops some. Of about 1.1 million clones listed, 70% to 80% are singletons. The sample comprised memory CD4+ T cells from PBMCs. Subset of the sample: CD45RA-negative fraction. This sequence originates from a man between 18 and 35 years old in good health. Some clones in this sample may be carry-over from other donors' samples.

DNA of the CDR3: TGTGCCAGCAGGGGACTCCCCCCCTACGAGCAGTACTTC. Amino acid sequence: CASRGLPPYEQYF. The rearrangement links TRBV4-2 to TRBJ2-7, with D possibly matching TRBD2 (6 bases). The CDR3 spans 13 residues. Trimming removed 6 bases from V and 2 bases from J, with 11 bases in between. Germline loops: CDR1 LGHNA, CDR2 YNFKEQ.